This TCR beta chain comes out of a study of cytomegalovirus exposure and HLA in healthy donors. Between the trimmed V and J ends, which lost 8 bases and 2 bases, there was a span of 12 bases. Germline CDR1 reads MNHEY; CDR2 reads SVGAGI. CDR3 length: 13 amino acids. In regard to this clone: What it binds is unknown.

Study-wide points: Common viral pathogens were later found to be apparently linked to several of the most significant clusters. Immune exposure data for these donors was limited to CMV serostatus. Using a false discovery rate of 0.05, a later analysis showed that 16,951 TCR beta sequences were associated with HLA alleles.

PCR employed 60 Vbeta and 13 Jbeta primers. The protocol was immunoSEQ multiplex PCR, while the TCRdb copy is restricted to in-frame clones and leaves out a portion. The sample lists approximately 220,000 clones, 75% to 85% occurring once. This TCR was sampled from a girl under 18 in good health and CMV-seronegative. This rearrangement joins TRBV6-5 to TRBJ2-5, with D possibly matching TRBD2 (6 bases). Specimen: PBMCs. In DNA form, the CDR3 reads TGTGCCAGCCGACGGGGACTTCAAGAGACCCAGTACTTC. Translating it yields CASRRGLQETQYF.